This T cell receptor (beta chain) emerged from a study of T cell repertoires in cytomegalovirus infection. With 5 bases clipped from V and 5 bases from J, the junction kept 4 bases outside the gene matches. The germline V gene encodes CDR1 MDHEN and CDR2 SYDVKM. This CDR3 is built from 15 residues. In TCRdb, the reads were re-called with MiXCR into one record per CDR3 protein. This table has fewer than 300,000 distinct CDR3 sequences, about 26% appearing once. Material for sequencing was PBMCs. The clonotype originates from a human donor in good health (CMV status not recorded). Some clones in this sample may be carry-over from other donors' samples. The rearrangement links TRBV28 to TRBJ2-1; 12 nucleotides match TRBD2. CDR3 coding DNA: TGTGCCAGCAGTCCGCGGACTAGCGGGGACAATGAGCAGTTCTTC. Amino acid sequence: CASSPRTSGDNEQFF. Supplemented by reference TRBV28 and TRBJ2-1, the full variable domain reads DVKVTQSSRYLVKRTGEKVFLECVQDMDHENMFWYRQDPGLGLRLIYFSYDVKMKEKGDIPEGYSVSREKKERFSLILESASTNQTSMYLCASSPRTSGDNEQFFGPGTRLTVL.